The 21 T cell receptor beta chains reported below all come from one sample, sequenced in a study of cytomegalovirus exposure and HLA in healthy donors. PCR involved 60 Vbeta and 13 Jbeta primers. Measured with immunoSEQ multiplex PCR; TCRdb has only the in-frame clones, and not every one. Of over 100,000 clones detected, roughly 70% appear once; the ten largest clones hold approximately 7%. Sequenced input: PBMCs. These receptors were obtained from a man aged 35-49 years in good health and CMV-seropositive.

The V call is TRBV20-1, the J call TRBJ1-1, with D unresolved. Trimming removed 5 bases from V and 5 bases from J, with 9 bases in between. Germline V gene lookup returns CDR1 DFQATT and CDR2 SNEGSKA (reference sequence). CDR3 length: 11 amino acids. CDR3 sequence (DNA): TGCAGTGCTGAGGCGGGTACTGAAGCTTTCTTT. Encoded protein: CSAEAGTEAFF.

The rearrangement joins TRBV5-6 to TRBJ1-6; 10 bases match TRBD1. This CDR3 has 16 residues. Unmatched junction bases numbered 8, after V lost 4 bases and J lost 7 bases. The germline gives CDR1 SGHDT, CDR2 YYEEEE. The CDR3 is CASSGGTGAWNSPLHF. The DNA of the CDR3 is TGTGCCAGCAGCGGGGGGACAGGGGCCTGGAATTCACCCCTCCACTTT.

The rearrangement uses TRBV7-2 and TRBJ1-2; 9 bases agree with TRBD1. The CDR3 consists of 16 residues. The V gene's germline CDR1 is SGHTA and CDR2 FQGNSA. J gave up 4 bases and V 3 bases, and 9 bases lay outside the gene matches. DNA of the CDR3: TGTGCCAGCAGCTTCCACCGGGACAGGGACCCCTATGGCTACACCTTC. Protein sequence: CASSFHRDRDPYGYTF.

The chain joins TRBV18 to TRBJ2-7, with D maybe TRBD1 (6 bases). The germline CDR1 and CDR2 sequences are KGHSH and LQKENI. This CDR3 is 13 amino acids long. With 5 bases removed from V and 2 bases from J, the gap between germline ends came to 10 bases. In nucleotides, the CDR3 is TGTGCCAGCTCATACAGGGAACCCTACGAGCAGTACTTC. Its protein is CASSYREPYEQYF.

The V and J genes are TRBV5-6 and TRBJ1-3, with 7 bases fitting TRBD1. V dropped 4 bases and J dropped 4; count of bases not matched to a gene: 5. Germline V gene data show CDR1 as SGHDT and CDR2 as YYEEEE. The CDR3 sequence is 14 residues long. This CDR3 reads CASSPGDRGNTIYF. Written as DNA, the CDR3 is TGTGCCAGCAGCCCAGGGGACAGAGGAAACACCATATATTTT.

The chain combines TRBV27 with TRBJ2-2; 7 bases align to TRBD1. Germline-derived CDR1 and CDR2 are MNHEY and SMNVEV (reference sequence). V lost 2 bases, J lost 4 bases, and 10 bases stayed unmatched. CDR3 length equals 17 residues. The CDR3 spells CASSLKGAGVSTGELFF. DNA for the CDR3: TGTGCCAGCAGTTTAAAGGGGGCCGGAGTAAGCACCGGGGAGCTGTTTTTT.

The gene calls are TRBV7-8 and TRBJ2-5; 8 bases match TRBD2. The germline V gene encodes CDR1 SGHVS and CDR2 FQNEAQ. The CDR3 runs to 20 residues. V lost 5 bases to trimming and J lost 5 bases; unmatched junction nucleotides: 25. CDR3 loop: CASSPPRGLALGGSGETQYF. The CDR3 DNA is TGTGCCAGCAGCCCCCCACGAGGACTAGCCTTGGGGGGTAGCGGCGAGACCCAGTACTTC.

This chain joins TRBV27 and TRBJ2-3; 8 positions agree with TRBD1. V shed 6 bases and J 2 bases; nucleotides not matched to a gene: 4. From germline, CDR1 is MNHEY and CDR2 SMNVEV (reference sequence). The CDR3 extends over 14 amino acids. The CDR3 is CASRRTGTTDTQYF. CDR3 bases: TGTGCCAGCAGAAGGACAGGGACCACAGATACGCAGTATTTT.

The chain couples TRBV5-1 to TRBJ1-5; a weak D match, TRBD1 (5 bases). CDR1 is SGHRS, CDR2 YFSETQ, per germline. This CDR3 is 15 amino acids long. Trimming took off 2 bases at V and 1 base at J, with 10 bases between the two ends. CDR3 nucleotides: TGCGCCAGCAGCTTCGCAGGGCTAAGCAATCAGCCCCAGCATTTT. The encoded protein is CASSFAGLSNQPQHF.

The rearrangement joins TRBV12-5 to TRBJ2-5, with 7 bases matching TRBD2. V gave up 5 bases and J gave up 0 bases; unmatched junction bases: 6. From germline, CDR1 is LGHNT and CDR2 FRNRAP. CDR3 size: 15 residues. CDR3 loop: CASGGGGSYQETQYF. As DNA, the CDR3 is TGTGCTAGTGGTGGGGGGGGGTCATACCAAGAGACCCAGTACTTC.

This chain connects TRBV2 to TRBJ2-2; a weak D match, TRBD1 (6 bases). Trimming stripped 5 bases from V and 0 bases from J, with 13 bases between. The CDR3 has 16 amino acids. Germline CDR1 and CDR2: SNHLY and FYNNEI. The CDR3 coding sequence is TGTGCCAGCAGTTACCGGGACACCTCGAACACCGGGGAGCTGTTTTTT. This gives the protein CASSYRDTSNTGELFF.

V and J are TRBV5-8 and TRBJ1-3; 7 bases are a match to TRBD1. The germline V gene encodes CDR1 SGHTS and CDR2 YDEGEE. V was pared by 5 bases and J by 4 bases, with 9 bases of the junction left unmatched. This CDR3 comprises 15 residues. In nucleotides, the CDR3 is TGTGCCAGCAGTCCCCGGCAGGGGGTCGGAAACACCATATATTTT. It yields the protein CASSPRQGVGNTIYF.

The chain combines TRBV5-1 with TRBJ2-7, with D possibly TRBD1 on 6 matching bases. Trimming cost V 4 bases and J 0 bases, with 14 bases left between them. The CDR3 loop spans 15 amino acids. The V gene's germline CDR1 is SGHRS and CDR2 YFSETQ. CDR3 coding DNA: TGCGCCAGCAGCCCCAGGACAGCGATCTCCTACGAGCAGTACTTC. This sequence encodes CASSPRTAISYEQYF. Full variable domain (missing parts from reference TRBV5-1 and TRBJ2-7): KAGVTQTPRYLIKTRGQQVTLSCSPISGHRSVSWYQQTPGQGLQFLFEYFSETQRNKGNFPGRFSGRQFSNSRSEMNVSTLELGDSALYLCASSPRTAISYEQYFGPGTRLTVT.

This chain links TRBV5-6 with TRBJ2-7, with 8 bases aligning to TRBD1. Germline V gives CDR1 SGHDT, CDR2 YYEEEE. V dropped 4 bases and J dropped 4; count of bases not matched to a gene: 13. The CDR3 length is 16 residues. The CDR3 DNA follows: TGTGCCAGCAGCCCACCCCCGGACAGGGTGTTTTACGAGCAGTACTTC. The encoded protein is CASSPPPDRVFYEQYF.

This clone showed up just a few times. The V and J genes are TRBV19 and TRBJ1-5; 10 bases agree with TRBD1. With V trimmed by 6 bases and J by 7 bases, 6 bases remained unmatched. The CDR3 runs 14 residues. Germline-derived CDR1 and CDR2 are LNHDA and SQIVND (reference sequence). The CDR3 is CASSPDRGRQPQHF. As DNA, the CDR3 is TGTGCCAGTAGCCCCGACAGGGGGCGGCAGCCCCAGCATTTT.

This clone has just one count. The rearrangement links TRBV27 to TRBJ2-3; no clear D. This CDR3 contains 16 residues. The V end was cut by 4 bases, the J end by 0 bases, with 14 bases between. Germline assignment: CDR1 MNHEY and CDR2 SMNVEV (reference sequence). CDR3 amino acids: CASSSYTESSTDTQYF. The CDR3 DNA sequence: TGTGCCAGCAGTTCGTACACCGAATCTAGCACAGATACGCAGTATTTT.

The chain uses TRBV27 and TRBJ2-1, with D possibly being TRBD1 (6 bases). Looked up from germline, CDR1 is MNHEY and CDR2 is SMNVEV (reference sequence). This CDR3 region has 15 residues. V shed 6 bases and J shed 0 bases, with 12 bases lying between them. CDR3 in DNA: TGTGCCAGCAGCAATGACAGGAGCTCCTACAATGAGCAGTTCTTC. It specifies CASSNDRSSYNEQFF.

The rearrangement joins TRBV28 to TRBJ2-3; D call uncertain. Trimming removed 3 bases from V and 2 bases from J, with 9 bases in between. Germline V gene data show CDR1 as MDHEN and CDR2 as SYDVKM. There are 14 residues in the CDR3. Written as DNA, the CDR3 is TGTGCCAGCAGTTTGTACTCCCCCACAGATACGCAGTATTTT. It yields the protein CASSLYSPTDTQYF.

The V call is TRBV10-2, the J call TRBJ1-5; D is unclear. The V and J ends lost 5 bases and 5 bases respectively, with 10 bases between them. From germline, CDR1 is WSHSY and CDR2 SAAADI. This CDR3 has 13 residues. The CDR3 DNA is TGCGCCAGCAGTCAAAGACGGGATCAGCCCCAGCATTTT. Its translation: CASSQRRDQPQHF.

The chain carries TRBV27 and TRBJ2-5; no clear D. The CDR3 has 13 residues. Trimming cost V 7 bases and J 3 bases, with 12 bases left between them. Germline CDR1 is MNHEY and CDR2 is SMNVEV (reference sequence). The chain's CDR3 is CASIFGTKETQYF. The CDR3 region has the DNA TGTGCCAGCATCTTTGGCACGAAAGAGACCCAGTACTTC.

This clone was counted once. The chain couples TRBV7-9 to TRBJ1-1, with a tentative D call TRBD1 (6 bases). Between the trimmed V and J ends, which lost 6 bases and 11 bases, there was a span of 13 bases. CDR3 size: 11 residues. Germline V CDR1 and CDR2: SEHNR, FQNEAQ (reference sequence). Here the CDR3 DNA reads TGTGCCAGCAGTCCGGGGACAAAGGCTTTCTTT. Translating gives CASSPGTKAFF.